The clone carrying this T cell receptor beta chain was counted many times. Its antigen remains unknown. The data originate from a study of CD8+CD57+ T cells in acquired aplastic anemia. At the level of the study: When averaged, DNA from sorted CD4+ and CD8+ cells came to approximately 3 ug. Points from the study as a whole: Overlapping CD8+ CDR3 repertoires of patients and controls contained nearly 30 shared sequences.

Genomic DNA, serving as template, underwent TCR beta VDJ and CDR3 profiling. In TCRdb, the reads were re-called with MiXCR into one record per CDR3 protein. The table has about 110,000 distinct CDR3 sequences, less than 65% seen once. This TCR was sampled from a human donor in good health, serving as a control. The sequenced material came from sorted CD4+, CD8+, or CD8+CD57+ T cells (not recorded which) from PBMCs.

DNA for the CDR3: TGCGCCAGCAGCTGGCAGGGCGACGGCTACACCTTC. It yields the protein CASSWQGDGYTF. This chain links TRBV5-1 with TRBJ1-2, with D maybe TRBD1 (5 bases). The length of the CDR3 is 12 residues. V dropped 3 bases and J dropped 8 bases, with 11 bases sitting between them. Looked up from germline, CDR1 is SGHRS and CDR2 is YFSETQ.